What follows are 29 T cell receptor beta chains derived from one specimen sequenced in a study of T cell responses to AZD1222 COVID-19 vaccine. Assay used: immunoSEQ multiplex PCR; TCRdb lists only in-frame clones, some missing. This sample has about 150,000 clones, with approximately 90% found just once. This specimen was peripheral blood, taken on day 0 of AZD1222 vaccination. These receptors originate from an adult in good health.

This clone was seen just once. The chain combines TRBV18 with TRBJ2-1; 8 bases fit TRBD2. There are 15 residues in the CDR3. Trimming cost V 3 bases and J 1 base; bases outside gene matches: 2. Germline CDR1 and CDR2: KGHSH and LQKENI. CDR3 in DNA: TGTGCCAGCTCACCTACTAGCGGATCCTACAATGAGCAGTTCTTC. Protein sequence: CASSPTSGSYNEQFF.

This rearrangement joins TRBV19 to TRBJ1-5; D is unresolved. Germline V gives CDR1 LNHDA, CDR2 SQIVND (reference sequence). The CDR3 extends over 15 amino acids. The V gene lost 2 bases and the J gene lost 3 bases, with 11 bases spanning the gap. The CDR3 protein is CASSIQDGYNQPQHF. The CDR3 coding sequence is TGTGCCAGTAGTATACAGGACGGTTACAATCAGCCCCAGCATTTT.

The J gene is TRBJ2-2, the V gene TRBV19, with 7 bases aligning to TRBD2. The germline V gene encodes CDR1 LNHDA and CDR2 SQIVND (reference sequence). CDR3 size: 15 residues. V lost 5 bases and J lost 5; bases outside the gene matches: 8. DNA of the CDR3: TGTGCCAGTAGTCTGACTAGCATTGGTACCGGGGAGCTGTTTTTT. Amino acids: CASSLTSIGTGELFF.

Note on this clone: Germline is not matched at one junction end, which may reflect a read error. The chain recombines TRBV7-7 with TRBJ2-3; 8 bases are shared with TRBD1. This CDR3 spans 15 amino acids. CDR1 SSHAT and CDR2 FNYEAQ come from the germline V gene (reference sequence). In nucleotides, the CDR3 is TGTGCTAGCAGTCGAGACAGGGGCCTCACAGATACGCAGTATTTT. This encodes CASSRDRGLTDTQYF.

This clone showed up just once. The chain carries TRBV7-9 and TRBJ2-7; D remains ambiguous. Looked up from germline, CDR1 is SEHNR and CDR2 is FQNEAQ (reference sequence). V was clipped by 5 bases and J by 0 bases, with 8 bases between them. There are 13 residues in the CDR3. The CDR3 is CASSLGRSYEQYF. CDR3 coding DNA: TGTGCCAGCAGCCTAGGACGCTCCTACGAGCAGTACTTC.

This clone occurred a few times. The genes are TRBV30 and TRBJ1-5, with 7 bases aligning to TRBD1. The trim removed 2 bases at V and 6 bases at J, leaving 7 bases unmatched. The CDR3 has 14 residues. Germline V gives CDR1 GTSNPN, CDR2 SVGIG (reference sequence). The CDR3 here is CAWSSGGYGQPQHF. The CDR3 DNA reads TGTGCCTGGAGTTCAGGGGGGTACGGTCAGCCCCAGCATTTT.

V usage is TRBV19 and J usage is TRBJ1-2, with no clear D. Germline V gene lookup returns CDR1 LNHDA and CDR2 SQIVND (reference sequence). This CDR3 is built from 16 residues. Trimming cost V 2 bases and J 5 bases, with 18 bases left between them. The CDR3 DNA follows: TGTGCCAGTAGTATAACTGGGTTCGAGAGTGTTTATGGCTACACCTTC. It specifies CASSITGFESVYGYTF.

The chain joins TRBV11-2 to TRBJ1-1; the D is unclear. V dropped 1 base and J dropped 1 base, with 7 bases sitting between them. Germline V lookup: CDR1 SGHAT, CDR2 FQNNGV. This CDR3 is built from 14 residues. CDR3 DNA: TGTGCCAGCAGCTTAGGACCCGAGAACACTGAAGCTTTCTTT. Translating it yields CASSLGPENTEAFF.

V is TRBV13 and J is TRBJ1-1; 7 bases align to TRBD1. With V trimmed by 3 bases and J by 0 bases, 4 bases remained unmatched. The V gene's germline CDR1 is PRHDT and CDR2 FYEKMQ (reference sequence). The CDR3 length is 15 residues. CDR3 protein: CASSLTQGLNTEAFF. DNA of the CDR3: TGTGCCAGCAGCTTGACACAGGGGTTGAACACTGAAGCTTTCTTT. Based on the CDR3 plus reference TRBV13 and TRBJ1-1, the full variable domain is AAGVIQSPRHLIKEKRETATLKCYPIPRHDTVYWYQQGPGQDPQFLISFYEKMQSDKGSIPDRFSAQQFSDYHSELNMSSLELGDSALYFCASSLTQGLNTEAFFGQGTRLTVV.

This clone came up once. The chain carries TRBV5-1 and TRBJ2-1; D may correspond to TRBD1 or TRBD2 (6 bases each). V lost 4 bases and J lost 4, with 12 bases in between. Germline V CDR1 and CDR2: SGHRS, YFSETQ. The CDR3 covers 14 residues. This chain's CDR3 is CASSPGAGYNEQFF. The CDR3 nucleotides are TGCGCCAGCAGCCCGGGGGCCGGATACAATGAGCAGTTCTTC. The whole variable domain, remainder taken from reference TRBV5-1 and TRBJ2-1, is KAGVTQTPRYLIKTRGQQVTLSCSPISGHRSVSWYQQTPGQGLQFLFEYFSETQRNKGNFPGRFSGRQFSNSRSEMNVSTLELGDSALYLCASSPGAGYNEQFFGPGTRLTVL.

This chain joins TRBV28 and TRBJ2-7, with D perhaps TRBD1 (6 bases). Trimming cost V 6 bases and J 3 bases, with 15 bases left between them. The CDR3 loop spans 14 amino acids. Germline V lookup: CDR1 MDHEN, CDR2 SYDVKM. The CDR3 bases are TGTGCCAGCAGCTCCCCGGGACACCTCTACGAGCAGTACTTC. Residues: CASSSPGHLYEQYF.

CDR3 coding DNA: TGTGCCAGCAGCTTGACAGCCGGGACAGGGGATTCGAACACTGAAGCTTTCTTT. This gives the protein CASSLTAGTGDSNTEAFF. V usage is TRBV11-2 and J usage is TRBJ1-1; the match to TRBD1 covers 10 bases. The CDR3 is made up of 18 amino acids. J was trimmed by 1 base and V by 3 bases; bases with no gene match: 11. Germline V gene sequence: CDR1 SGHAT, CDR2 FQNNGV.

This clone was counted only a few times. V and J are TRBV2 and TRBJ1-5; no clear D. V dropped 7 bases and J dropped 4 bases, with 11 bases sitting between them. CDR3 length equals 13 residues. The germline V gene encodes CDR1 SNHLY and CDR2 FYNNEI. The CDR3 loop reads CASKLAGNQPQHF. The CDR3 bases are TGTGCCAGCAAGTTGGCCGGGAATCAGCCCCAGCATTTT.

This clone has just a few counts. The V gene is TRBV21-1, the J gene TRBJ1-6; TRBD1 is taken as the D call from the table, unchecked against the DNA. TRBV21-1 is classified as a pseudogene. The CDR3 extends over 16 amino acids. CDR3 region: CASSKGQGANNSPLHF. Written as DNA, the CDR3 is TGTGCCAGCAGCAAGGGACAGGGGGCAAATAATTCACCCCTCCACTTT.

The chain couples TRBV5-1 to TRBJ2-1, with 12 positions matching TRBD1. This CDR3 comprises 15 residues. CDR1 SGHRS and CDR2 YFSETQ come from the germline V gene. The ends lost 5 bases at V and 5 bases at J; junction bases unmatched: 5. Written as DNA, the CDR3 is TGCGCCAGCAGTCGGGGACAGGGGGCAAACAATGAGCAGTTCTTC. Its protein is CASSRGQGANNEQFF.

The rearrangement joins TRBV11-2 to TRBJ1-2; tentatively, D is TRBD1 (5 bases). Germline CDR1 reads SGHAT; CDR2 reads FQNNGV. The CDR3 has 14 residues. Trimming stripped 4 bases from V and 1 base from J, with 10 bases between. This CDR3 is CASSSGLLNYGYTF. In DNA form, the CDR3 reads TGTGCCAGCAGCTCGGGACTCCTTAACTATGGCTACACCTTC.

The gene calls are TRBV2 and TRBJ1-5, with 8 bases that match TRBD1. CDR1 is SNHLY and CDR2 is FYNNEI in the germline V gene. The CDR3 has 15 amino acids. Trimming cost V 6 bases and J 6 bases; bases outside gene matches: 10. This CDR3 is CASRADRAAAQPQHF. The DNA of the CDR3 is TGTGCCAGCAGGGCGGACAGGGCCGCGGCTCAGCCCCAGCATTTT.

The chain is built from TRBV5-1 and TRBJ2-7; TRBD2 might be the D (5 bases). Germline V lookup: CDR1 SGHRS, CDR2 YFSETQ. Trimming left V 5 bases short and J 3 bases short, with 6 bases between. This CDR3 spans 11 amino acids. The CDR3 sequence is CASREDYEQYF. The DNA for the CDR3 is TGCGCCAGCAGGGAGGACTACGAGCAGTACTTC.

The CDR3 is CATTQALGTEAFF. The CDR3 nucleotides read TGTGCCACCACACAGGCCTTGGGGACTGAAGCTTTCTTT. The rearrangement uses TRBV2 and TRBJ1-1, with D possibly TRBD1 on 5 matching bases. The CDR3 consists of 13 residues. V was clipped by 10 bases and J by 5 bases, with 17 bases between them. Germline CDR1 SNHLY, CDR2 FYNNEI.

The rearrangement joins TRBV30 to TRBJ1-1, with a possible D match to TRBD1 (6 bases). CDR1 GTSNPN and CDR2 SVGIG come from the germline V gene (reference sequence). The CDR3 is 13 residues long. V gave up 4 bases and J gave up 1 base, with 10 bases separating them. CDR3 in amino acids: CAWTLQGNTEAFF. In DNA, the CDR3 is TGTGCCTGGACCCTACAGGGGAACACTGAAGCTTTCTTT.

V gene TRBV6-6 combines with J gene TRBJ2-7; 9 nucleotides align to TRBD2. V lost 5 bases and J lost 4; bases outside the gene matches: 18. This CDR3 region has 18 residues. Per the germline V gene, CDR1 is MNHNY and CDR2 is SVGAGI (reference sequence). The CDR3 protein is CASSLPASGTGSGYEQYF. In nucleotides, the CDR3 is TGTGCCAGCAGTCTCCCGGCTAGCGGGACTGGTTCGGGGTACGAGCAGTACTTC.

This sequence joins TRBV7-9 and TRBJ1-3; D remains unclear. The CDR3 extends over 17 amino acids. The germline gives CDR1 SEHNR, CDR2 FQNEAQ (reference sequence). The V and J ends lost 1 base and 0 bases respectively, with 13 bases between them. CDR3 amino acids: CASSLGAGRPSGNTIYF. The CDR3 coding sequence is TGTGCCAGCAGCTTAGGGGCAGGCCGACCCTCTGGAAACACCATATATTTT. The full variable domain, in which reference TRBV7-9 and TRBJ1-3 provide the parts outside the CDR3, is DTGVSQNPRHKITKRGQNVTFRCDPISEHNRLYWYRQTLGQGPEFLTYFQNEAQLEKSRLLSDRFSAERPKGSFSTLEIQRTEQGDSAMYLCASSLGAGRPSGNTIYFGEGSWLTVV.

V gene TRBV21-1 combines with J gene TRBJ1-1. TRBV21-1 is deemed a pseudogene. The CDR3 consists of 14 residues. CDR3 DNA sequence: TGTGCCAGCAGCAAAGGAATGGGGAACACTGAAGCTTTCTTT. It translates to CASSKGMGNTEAFF.

The chain is built from TRBV18 and TRBJ1-5; D possibly corresponds to TRBD1 (5 bases). From germline, CDR1 is KGHSH and CDR2 LQKENI. V was shortened by 4 bases and J by 8 bases, with 15 bases between the two germline ends. This CDR3 region has 14 residues. The CDR3 reads CASSRRDAGEPQHF. The CDR3 DNA reads as TGTGCCAGCTCACGCCGGGACGCCGGAGAGCCCCAGCATTTT.

This clone has more than one count but fewer than ten. J is TRBJ2-5 and V is TRBV10-3, with D unclear. Per the germline V gene, CDR1 is ENHRY and CDR2 is SYGVKD. The V and J ends lost 4 bases and 2 bases respectively, with 20 bases between them. The CDR3 is 17 amino acids. CDR3 loop: CAISGPPSRADQETQYF. The CDR3 bases are TGTGCCATCAGTGGGCCCCCCTCTCGAGCAGATCAAGAGACCCAGTACTTC.

The chain links TRBV6-5 to TRBJ1-6, with TRBD1 identical over 7 bases. Germline V gene sequence: CDR1 MNHEY, CDR2 SVGAGI. Germline trimming cut 6 bases from V and 6 bases from J; bases unmatched to any gene: 5. The CDR3 consists of 14 residues. CDR3 DNA sequence: TGTGCCAGCAGCTTCGACAGGGCTAATTCACCCCTCCACTTT. Its protein product is CASSFDRANSPLHF.

J is TRBJ1-2 and V is TRBV15; a possible D gene is TRBD1 (5 bases). Per germline, CDR1 LNHNV and CDR2 YYDKDF (reference sequence). CDR3 length equals 14 residues. V was trimmed by 0 bases and J by 3 bases, leaving 8 bases between them. The CDR3 here is CATSREGVDYGYTF. The DNA of the CDR3 is TGTGCCACCAGCAGAGAAGGGGTGGACTATGGCTACACCTTC.

V and J are TRBV27 and TRBJ2-3; 7 nucleotides agree with TRBD1. This CDR3 comprises 17 residues. V trimming: 10 bases; J trimming: 2 bases; junction bases outside the gene matches: 18. Germline lookup yields CDR1 MNHEY and CDR2 SMNVEV (reference sequence). The CDR3 DNA reads TGTGCCACCAAAGGGCTCGCCACAGGGGTGGTCACAGATACGCAGTATTTT. Translated, it gives CATKGLATGVVTDTQYF.

The gene calls are TRBV6-6 and TRBJ1-2; perhaps TRBD1 as D (5 bases). V was trimmed by 2 bases and J by 12 bases, leaving 22 bases between them. The CDR3 is 15 residues long. Germline loops: CDR1 MNHNY, CDR2 SVGAGI (reference sequence). The CDR3 region is CASSYPGTVTFVNTF. As DNA, the CDR3 is TGTGCCAGCAGTTACCCCGGGACCGTAACGTTTGTGAACACCTTC.